This T cell receptor (beta chain) was obtained from a study of cytomegalovirus exposure and HLA in healthy donors. Findings of the study overall: Altogether, 150 to 200 TCR beta chains were recorded as cytomegalovirus-associated.

PCR amplification relied on 60 Vbeta primers (plus 13 Jbeta primers). The table came from immunoSEQ multiplex PCR; TCRdb's copy has only in-frame clones and leaves some out. Of over 150,000 clones in the sample, 87% were seen once. Germline assignment: CDR1 KGHSH and CDR2 LQKENI. This CDR3 is built from 14 residues. After removal of 4 bases from V and 7 bases from J, the junction contained 7 bases not matched to a gene. Remarks on this clone: Its antigen is undetermined.

The chain recombines TRBV18 with TRBJ2-7, with 10 bases lining up with TRBD1. Material for sequencing was PBMCs. The TCR was taken from a woman in her 30s in good health and CMV-seronegative. CDR3 nucleotides: TGTGCCAGCTCACGGACAGGGGGGAATTTGGAGCAGTACTTC. It is translated as CASSRTGGNLEQYF.